Listed here are 27 T cell receptor beta chains from one sample, sequenced in a study of CD8 T cells in ankylosing spondylitis. The antigens these receptors bind are not known. TCRdb called the 5' RACE reads again in MiXCR, with one record for every CDR3 protein. The repertoire includes around 94,000 distinct CDR3 sequences, around 8.3% of them detected once, and 30% to 35% sits in the top ten. The study, taken as a whole, reports: A TCR beta motif of about eight highly homologous variants seemed to mark ankylosing spondylitis blood.

The material sequenced was blood, either unsorted or a sorted T cell fraction (not recorded which). These receptors were collected from a male donor with ankylosing spondylitis.

This clonotype was observed once. The chain combines TRBV13 with TRBJ2-1, with D unclear. Germline lookup yields CDR1 PRHDT and CDR2 FYEKMQ (reference sequence). Deletions cut 0 bases from V and 9 bases from J, with 15 bases between. The CDR3 length is 15 residues. The CDR3 DNA reads as TGTGCCAGCAGCTTAGGGGCGCACCGGATCGGTGAGCAGTTCTTC. It translates to CASSLGAHRIGEQFF.

The chain recombines TRBV7-6 with TRBJ2-1; perhaps D is TRBD1 or TRBD2 (5 bases each). The V and J ends lost 1 base and 6 bases respectively, with 10 bases between them. This CDR3 spans 14 amino acids. Germline assignment: CDR1 SGHVS and CDR2 FNYEAQ. CDR3 sequence reads: CASSLGEGSNEQFF. In DNA form, the CDR3 reads TGTGCCAGCAGCTTAGGCGAGGGGAGCAATGAGCAGTTCTTC.

This clonotype occurred a few times. V gene TRBV24-1 combines with J gene TRBJ1-2, with a weak D call TRBD1 (5 bases). The germline CDR1 and CDR2 sequences are KGHDR and SFDVKD. This CDR3 region has 15 residues. Trimming took 1 base from V and 6 from J, leaving 14 bases between them. CDR3 loop: CATSDFTGRWDGYTF. CDR3 DNA sequence: TGTGCCACCAGTGATTTTACAGGAAGATGGGATGGCTACACCTTC.

This clonotype was observed at least ten times. The CDR3 sequence: CASSSLRTNTDTQYF. CDR3 nucleotide sequence: TGTGCCAGCAGCTCCCTACGGACTAATACAGATACGCAGTATTTT. The gene calls are TRBV7-2 and TRBJ2-3; perhaps TRBD2 as D (6 bases). This CDR3 contains 15 residues. CDR1 and CDR2 (germline): SGHTA, FQGNSA. V lost 4 bases and J 3 bases, leaving 14 bases between the germline ends.

This chain uses TRBV7-9 with TRBJ1-1; D call uncertain. The CDR3 is 13 amino acids. Per germline, CDR1 SEHNR and CDR2 FQNEAQ (reference sequence). Deletions cut 2 bases from V and 0 bases from J, with 4 bases between. The CDR3 is CASSLPLNTEAFF. As DNA, the CDR3 is TGTGCCAGCAGCTTACCCTTGAACACTGAAGCTTTCTTT.

The J gene is TRBJ2-2, the V gene TRBV20-1; 8 bases align to TRBD2. J lost 3 bases, V lost 3 bases, and 6 bases had no gene match. There are 15 residues in the CDR3. Germline V lookup: CDR1 DFQATT, CDR2 SNEGSKA (reference sequence). CDR3 in DNA: TGCAGTGCTAGTTCCCCCGGGAGGGACACCGGGGAGCTGTTTTTT. Its protein product is CSASSPGRDTGELFF.

This clonotype has a count of ten or more. The chain recombines TRBV24-1 with TRBJ2-3, with 13 bases lining up with TRBD2. Germline values: CDR1 KGHDR, CDR2 SFDVKD. CDR3 length equals 18 residues. V was pared by 5 bases and J by 2 bases, with 9 bases of the junction left unmatched. CDR3 in DNA: TGTGCCACCAGTGCCCTTGGGACTAGCGGGAAGTACACAGATACGCAGTATTTT. This gives the protein CATSALGTSGKYTDTQYF.

The chain is built from TRBV14 and TRBJ2-3; D remains ambiguous. This CDR3 has 16 amino acids. Per germline, CDR1 SGHDN and CDR2 FVKESK. Trimming stripped 0 bases from V and 6 bases from J, with 16 bases between. The CDR3 sequence: CASSQDGPRWIDTQYF. The CDR3 DNA reads as TGTGCCAGCAGCCAAGACGGGCCTCGTTGGATCGATACGCAGTATTTT.

V and J are TRBV18 and TRBJ2-7; TRBD2 aligns across 7 bases. This CDR3 is 14 amino acids long. J was trimmed by 4 bases and V by 3 bases; bases with no gene match: 6. Germline-derived CDR1 and CDR2 are KGHSH and LQKENI. This CDR3 reads CASSPSGIGYEQYV. CDR3 nucleotides: TGTGCCAGCTCACCGAGCGGGATAGGGTACGAGCAGTACGTC.

This clonotype occurred a few times. The rearrangement links TRBV13 to TRBJ2-3; TRBD2 matches 7 bases. This CDR3 region has 15 residues. V shed 8 bases, J shed 2 bases, and the junction held 10 bases outside the gene matches. The V gene's germline CDR1 is PRHDT and CDR2 FYEKMQ (reference sequence). CDR3 amino acids: CASSPEGGDTDTQYF. In nucleotides, the CDR3 is TGTGCCAGCTCCCCTGAGGGAGGGGACACAGATACGCAGTATTTT.

This clonotype has ten or more counts. The chain combines TRBV11-3 with TRBJ2-1; 8 positions agree with TRBD2. Trimming took 1 base from V and 3 from J; bases not matched to a gene: 2. CDR3 length: 15 amino acids. Per germline, CDR1 SGHNT and CDR2 YENEEA. In DNA, the CDR3 is TGTGCCAGCAGCTTAGCGGGAGGGGGCTACAATGAGCAGTTCTTC. Protein sequence: CASSLAGGGYNEQFF.

This sequence joins TRBV12-3 or TRBV12-4 and TRBJ2-3; D is unresolved. The CDR3 is 13 amino acids. V was cut by 2 bases and J by 2 bases, with 5 bases left in between. The CDR3, as DNA: TGTGCCAGCAGTTTACTTTACACAGATACGCAGTATTTT. Translating it yields CASSLLYTDTQYF.

This clonotype was counted ten times or more. The J gene is TRBJ2-1, the V gene TRBV20-1, with 13 bases identical to TRBD2. The CDR3 loop spans 15 amino acids. V trimming: 6 bases; J trimming: 8 bases; junction bases outside the gene matches: 10. Germline V gene lookup returns CDR1 DFQATT and CDR2 SNEGSKA (reference sequence). The CDR3 nucleotides read TGCAGTGCCCCAGGACTAGCGGGAGTATTGGATGAGCAGTTCTTC. Translation gives CSAPGLAGVLDEQFF.

This clonotype was recorded at least ten times. This chain links TRBV11-2 with TRBJ2-7, with no clear D. The germline V gene has CDR1 SGHAT and CDR2 FQNNGV. V was pared by 2 bases and J by 4 bases, with 12 bases between. This CDR3 comprises 14 residues. The chain's CDR3 is CASSLSQTLYEQYF. The CDR3 DNA follows: TGTGCCAGCAGCTTAAGCCAGACACTATACGAGCAGTACTTC.

The V call is TRBV7-9, the J call TRBJ2-5; D perhaps matches TRBD1 (5 bases). The germline V and J ends were trimmed by 4 bases and 2 bases, with 14 bases remaining between them. The CDR3 consists of 15 residues. Germline V gene sequence: CDR1 SEHNR, CDR2 FQNEAQ (reference sequence). The DNA of the CDR3 is TGTGCCAGCAGCTCCTCGGACAACGCGCAAGAGACCCAGTACTTC. Protein sequence: CASSSSDNAQETQYF.

This clonotype was recorded a few times. V usage is TRBV15 and J usage is TRBJ1-5, with a possible D match to TRBD1 (6 bases). The CDR3 loop spans 16 amino acids. V lost 3 bases and J lost 0, with 12 bases in between. CDR1 is LNHNV, CDR2 YYDKDF, per germline (reference sequence). CDR3 sequence: CATSSRGGYSNQPQHF. DNA of the CDR3: TGTGCCACCAGCAGTCGAGGGGGATATAGCAATCAGCCCCAGCATTTT.

The V call is TRBV19, the J call TRBJ1-1; TRBD1 matches at 7 bases. CDR3 length: 16 amino acids. CDR1 is LNHDA, CDR2 SQIVND, per germline (reference sequence). The V segment lost 2 bases and the J segment 4 bases; nucleotides outside the gene matches: 10. Here the CDR3 DNA reads TGTGCCAGTAGTATACTCGCAGACAGGGTCGGCACTGAAGCTTTCTTT. Protein sequence: CASSILADRVGTEAFF.

This clonotype was seen at least ten times. This chain links TRBV20-1 with TRBJ1-2; TRBD1 might be the D (5 bases). The V end was cut by 3 bases, the J end by 7 bases, with 18 bases between. CDR3 length: 14 amino acids. Germline lookup yields CDR1 DFQATT and CDR2 SNEGSKA (reference sequence). CDR3 amino acids: CSASPLSDSSGYTF. DNA of the CDR3: TGCAGTGCTAGCCCTTTGTCCGACAGTTCTGGCTACACCTTC.

This clonotype came up many times. The chain is built from TRBV7-8 and TRBJ2-1; TRBD2 is a possible D gene (5 bases). The V end lost 1 base, the J end lost 2 bases, and 18 bases lay between the germline ends. This CDR3 is built from 18 residues. Germline CDR1 and CDR2: SGHVS and FQNEAQ. Written as DNA, the CDR3 is TGTGCCAGCAGCTTAGATATTGTAACGGGAAATACCTACAATGAGCAGTTCTTC. Protein product: CASSLDIVTGNTYNEQFF.

This clonotype was recorded many times. V is TRBV5-1 and J is TRBJ2-5, with D perhaps matching TRBD1 or TRBD2 (5 bases each). V lost 4 bases to trimming and J lost 6 bases, with 16 bases between them. The V gene's germline CDR1 is SGHRS and CDR2 YFSETQ. The CDR3 has 14 amino acids. The CDR3 DNA is TGCGCCAGCAGCCCCGATTTGGGGGAACAGACCCAGTACTTC. It yields the protein CASSPDLGEQTQYF.

This clonotype has just a few counts. The chain combines TRBV5-5 with TRBJ1-2; a weak D match, TRBD1 (5 bases). V was clipped by 0 bases and J by 0 bases, with 6 bases between them. The germline V gene has CDR1 SGHKS and CDR2 YYEKEE (reference sequence). The CDR3 is made up of 14 amino acids. CDR3 bases: TGTGCCAGCAGCTTGGCCAGGGCTAACTATGGCTACACCTTC. It translates to CASSLARANYGYTF.

This chain uses TRBV7-8 with TRBJ2-1; tentative D call: TRBD2 (6 bases). In germline, CDR1 is SGHVS, CDR2 FQNEAQ. This CDR3 has 15 residues. V lost 5 bases and J lost 7, with 18 bases in between. The CDR3 DNA reads as TGTGCCAGCAGCCCACCCGTGGTGGCGGGAAATGAGCAGTTCTTC. Its protein is CASSPPVVAGNEQFF.

The table lists this clonotype with a few counts. The chain recombines TRBV29-1 with TRBJ2-6; 7 bases fit TRBD1. Germline V gene sequence: CDR1 SQVTM, CDR2 ANQGSEA. J was trimmed by 0 bases and V by 6 bases; bases with no gene match: 5. The CDR3 loop spans 15 amino acids. CDR3 residues: CSVGGESSGANVLTF. CDR3 in DNA: TGCAGCGTAGGGGGCGAGAGCTCTGGGGCCAACGTCCTGACTTTC.

This sequence joins TRBV5-6 and TRBJ2-7; 8 bases map to TRBD1. V was clipped by 2 bases and J by 6 bases; unmatched bases: 7. CDR3 size: 14 residues. Germline V gene lookup returns CDR1 SGHDT and CDR2 YYEEEE. The CDR3 region has the DNA TGTGCCAGCAGCTTTGCAGGGGGCAGCGGCGAGCAGTACTTC. Its translation: CASSFAGGSGEQYF.

This clonotype has more than one count but fewer than ten. V usage is TRBV28 and J usage is TRBJ2-3, with a weak D call TRBD2 (5 bases). CDR3 size: 16 residues. Looked up from germline, CDR1 is MDHEN and CDR2 is SYDVKM. V lost 2 bases, J lost 5 bases, and 17 bases lay in between. The CDR3 DNA reads TGTGCCAGCAGTTTACATGCGGATCGGGGAGTAGATACGCAGTATTTT. Its protein is CASSLHADRGVDTQYF.

This clonotype was counted many times. V usage is TRBV12-3 or TRBV12-4 and J usage is TRBJ2-1; no reliable D call. There are 10 residues in the CDR3. Trimming removed 7 bases at V and 4 bases at J, with 2 bases between. The CDR3 reads CASKYNEQFF. As DNA, the CDR3 is TGTGCCAGCAAATACAATGAGCAGTTCTTC.

The gene calls are TRBV2 and TRBJ2-7, with a weak D call TRBD2 (5 bases). The V and J ends lost 5 bases and 4 bases respectively, with 12 bases between them. Germline assignment: CDR1 SNHLY and CDR2 FYNNEI. There are 13 residues in the CDR3. The CDR3 spells CASSILVGYEQYF. CDR3 DNA: TGTGCCAGCAGTATACTAGTTGGTTACGAGCAGTACTTC.